This T cell receptor (beta chain) was sequenced for a study of blood T cell repertoires in COVID-19 (dated by TCRdb to about 2020). In terms of the full investigation: The collaborator samples originated in the United States, Italy and Spain and spanned the acute and convalescent phases of COVID-19. The samples were drawn from two sources: the first 160 participants of the ongoing ImmuneRACE study, and 1,000 to 1,500 subjects contributed by 6 global collaborators. Deeply sampled blood TCRbeta repertoires from subjects exposed to, actively infected with, or recovered from COVID-19 were included in the dataset. The sample metadata nearly always contained a de-identified subject ID, COVID-19 status, age in years and sex. The repertoires were released in a freely available public database meant as a resource for research on the immune response to SARS-CoV-2. Where available, HLA class I and class II types were taken from metadata supplied by the sample provider and were not determined by assay-based typing. The prospective study material was composed of cDNA or gDNA derived from T cells, B-cell-depleted T cells, or PBMCs. Here is what the overall study found, with its caveats: Clinical and demographic metadata were provided uncurated, with the amount varying by source and participant.

TCRbeta CDR3 regions were amplified from genomic DNA by means of the immunoSEQ Assay, a bias-controlled multiplex PCR. Regarding the original processing steps: The number of nucleated cells in each sample was estimated by amplification of reference gene primers within the assay. To quantify the absolute abundance of each unique TCRbeta CDR3 rearrangement, sequence reads were collapsed and filtered. For each sample, productive Simpson clonality was calculated by taking the square root of Simpson's diversity index across productive rearrangements. TCRdb stores this immuneACCESS table with in-frame sequences only. Part of the clones is absent; in the studies checked, under half of the shortfall reflects unresolved V genes, and no reason is known for the rest. Clone size and V and J calls were adopted from that table, with D and trimming inferred from the DNA. This sample gives 85,000 to 130,000 clones in total; roughly four fifths of them show up just once. About 5% of the sample lies in the top ten.

Trimming takes 1 base off V and 4 bases off J; junction bases not matched to a gene: 9. The CDR3 contains 16 residues, cysteine and phenylalanine counted. The entry retains the CDR3 DNA only, 48 bases that are in frame from base 1. For CDR1 and CDR2, the germline V gene (reference sequence) lists SEHNR and FQNEAQ. This clone was detected a few times. Its target antigen remains unknown. No much larger clonotype is one base removed from it; base qualities were not supplied. Collaborating institutions collected whole blood in K2EDTA tubes following their own protocols. For TCRbeta analysis, collaborator samples were shipped as frozen whole blood, as isolated PBMCs, or as DNA extracted from either sample type.

The sequence was collected from a man aged 60 to 69 with acute or convalescent COVID-19. In this chain, TRBV7-9 is recombined with TRBJ2-5; TRBD1 aligns with 7 central bases. The source material was peripheral blood. The DNA sequence is as follows: TGTGCCAGCAGCTTAGGAGCACAGGGGTTCGGAGAGACCCAGTACTTC. This is translated as CASSLGAQGFGETQYF.